These T cell receptor beta chains were read from a single sample in a study of T-cell memory formation after mild COVID-19. TCRdb reanalysed the 5' RACE reads using MiXCR and keeps one entry per CDR3 protein. The table includes hundreds of thousands of distinct CDR3 sequences, roughly 21% detected once. The sequenced sample was PBMCs or a T cell subset sorted from them (not recorded which). Every receptor here comes from an adult woman who had mild COVID-19 (a few samples of this study predate the infection). Cell type and time point are not known. CDR3s include the opening cysteine and the closing phenylalanine or tryptophan. The order of the fields is clone size, D gene, J gene, V gene, CDR3 DNA, CDR3 protein. A D gene is named only where the DNA matches it firmly. Not every row has a clone size; where given, it reads once, few, many or a size class.

clone size: many; D gene: -; J gene: TRBJ2-7; V gene: TRBV12-3/TRBV12-4; CDR3 DNA: TGTGCCAGCAGTTTAGAGCGCTCCTACGAGCAGTACTTC; CDR3 protein: CASSLERSYEQYF
clone size: few; D gene: -; J gene: TRBJ2-5; V gene: TRBV3-1; CDR3 DNA: TGTGCCAGCAGCCAAGAGGCCCAAAGCGGGCAAGAGACCCAGTACTTC; CDR3 protein: CASSQEAQSGQETQYF
clone size: many; D gene: TRBD2; J gene: TRBJ2-1; V gene: TRBV29-1; CDR3 DNA: TGCAGCGTTGCCCCCCTCGCGGGAGGTCTCAATGAGCAGTTCTTC; CDR3 protein: CSVAPLAGGLNEQFF
clone size: few; D gene: -; J gene: TRBJ1-2; V gene: TRBV6-5; CDR3 DNA: TGTGCCAGCGGGGCAGGGTCTACTTATGGCTACACCTTC; CDR3 protein: CASGAGSTYGYTF
clone size: few; D gene: -; J gene: TRBJ1-1; V gene: TRBV7-2; CDR3 DNA: TGTGCCAGCAGCTTCCGACTTTTGAACACTGAAGCTTTCTTT; CDR3 protein: CASSFRLLNTEAFF
clone size: -; D gene: -; J gene: TRBJ2-5; V gene: TRBV15; CDR3 DNA: TGTGCCACCAGCAGGGACCGTTGCGAGACCCAGTACTTC; CDR3 protein: CATSRDRCETQYF
clone size: -; D gene: -; J gene: TRBJ1-5; V gene: TRBV9; CDR3 DNA: TGTGCCAGCAGCTTCAGGGGCGAGGGCAATCAGCCCCAGCATTTT; CDR3 protein: CASSFRGEGNQPQHF
clone size: -; D gene: TRBD1; J gene: TRBJ2-7; V gene: TRBV6-5; CDR3 DNA: TGTGCCAGCGGGACCTTTGGGACAGCCTCATACGAGCAGTACTTC; CDR3 protein: CASGTFGTASYEQYF
clone size: few; D gene: -; J gene: TRBJ2-1; V gene: TRBV5-1; CDR3 DNA: TGCGCCAGCAGCTTGACGGCGGCCGGGATTGAGCAGTTCTTC; CDR3 protein: CASSLTAAGIEQFF
clone size: few; D gene: -; J gene: TRBJ2-3; V gene: TRBV4-1; CDR3 DNA: TGCGCCAGCAGCCAAGATCCCGCAGTTCGCACAGATACGCAGTATTTT; CDR3 protein: CASSQDPAVRTDTQYF